These T cell receptor beta chains were read from a single sample in a study of T-cell memory formation after mild COVID-19. One entry per CDR3 protein, called by TCRdb with MiXCR from the 5' RACE reads. The table records some 120,000 distinct CDR3 sequences, 15% to 20% of them present only once. The specimen sequenced was PBMCs or a T cell subset sorted from them (not recorded which). The receptors derive from an adult woman who had mild COVID-19 (a few samples of this study predate the infection). Cell type and time point are not known. CDR3s include the opening cysteine and the closing phenylalanine or tryptophan.

j_call v_call cdr3_length cdr3_aa
TRBJ2-7 TRBV4-1 16 CASSPKGTGGLYEQYF
TRBJ1-1 TRBV20-1 14 CSAGRPDRETEAFF
TRBJ1-5 TRBV9 14 CASSVGTVNQPQHF
TRBJ2-2 TRBV27 20 CASSLRRGSVYVGATGELFF
TRBJ2-3 TRBV18 15 CASSATSGETDTQYF
TRBJ1-1 TRBV4-1 16 CASSGPGGVMNTEAFF
TRBJ2-3 TRBV19 15 CAAKGLAGVTDTQYF
TRBJ2-5 TRBV18 15 CASSPRDRGQETQYF
TRBJ2-1 TRBV12-3/TRBV12-4 15 CASSTGTGDLAEQFF
TRBJ2-3 TRBV5-1 16 CASSPGASGGTDTQYF
TRBJ1-2 TRBV28 17 CASSLIAPDRVPYGYTF
TRBJ1-2 TRBV29-1 13 CSAVGETDYGYTF
TRBJ1-4 TRBV7-9 15 CASSPGTGPNEKLFF
TRBJ2-7 TRBV29-1 15 CSVKNRGPNSYEQYF
TRBJ2-3 TRBV29-1 15 CSASSGLRSTDTQYF
TRBJ2-5 TRBV11-2 15 CASSLVTVLRETQYF
TRBJ2-2 TRBV10-3 15 CATGTSGSYTGELFF
TRBJ1-2 TRBV18 14 CASSPPISPWSYTF
TRBJ2-2 TRBV3-1 14 CASGGTSNTGELFF
TRBJ2-5 TRBV7-2 12 CASGGYQETQYF
TRBJ1-6 TRBV5-4 14 CASRQGRGNSPLHF
TRBJ2-1 TRBV29-1 14 CSAQSSGFINEQFF
TRBJ1-2 TRBV4-1 16 CASSHAPDRRRYGYTF
TRBJ2-1 TRBV27 11 CASIRGSSLFF
TRBJ2-1 TRBV5-6 15 CASSPGTPPSNEQFF
TRBJ2-7 TRBV7-8 14 CASSSWDTYYEQYF
TRBJ2-3 TRBV12-3/TRBV12-4 18 CASSLDRGLAGESDTQYF
TRBJ1-1 TRBV14 16 CASSQARGRENTEAFF
TRBJ1-4 TRBV5-1 15 CASSLAPGDGEKLFF
TRBJ2-7 TRBV5-1 15 CASSPSSRAEGEQYF
TRBJ2-7 TRBV20-1 12 CSGLRKNAEQYF
TRBJ1-1 TRBV5-1 16 CASSREQGAGSTEAFF
TRBJ2-5 TRBV20-1 13 CSARADSKETQYF
TRBJ1-1 TRBV7-8 15 CASSSLGRRGTEAFF
TRBJ1-5 TRBV5-1 15 CASSSGQGDNQPQHF
TRBJ2-4 TRBV7-9 14 CASSFSGPKNIQYF
TRBJ2-5 TRBV20-1 14 CSARAPRGSETQYF
TRBJ2-1 TRBV12-3/TRBV12-4 14 CASSFWSGGNEQFF
TRBJ1-5 TRBV18 15 CASSFQGTSAQPQHF
TRBJ2-1 TRBV15 15 CATSRGRAGVNEQFF
TRBJ1-1 TRBV7-8 15 CASSLETGGGTEAFF
TRBJ2-7 TRBV28 13 CASSTGLTYEQYF
TRBJ1-3 TRBV5-4 14 CASRPGTSGNTIYF
TRBJ1-3 TRBV20-1 14 CSARIGHGGNTIYF
TRBJ2-2 TRBV3-1 14 CASSAGTHTGELFF
TRBJ1-5 TRBV27 13 CASRLGDDQPQHF
TRBJ2-3 TRBV12-3/TRBV12-4 15 CASTRGLGGTDTQYF
TRBJ2-5 TRBV6-2/TRBV6-3 15 CASNFAGGDRETQYF
TRBJ2-7 TRBV2 15 CASSFSGQGVDEQYF
TRBJ2-7 TRBV6-5 11 CAAGQGYEQYF
TRBJ1-3 TRBV5-6 16 CASSFRGPFSGNTIYF
TRBJ2-2 TRBV15 13 CATSKQGFGELFF
TRBJ1-2 TRBV5-1 12 CASSLAGYGYTF
TRBJ1-1 TRBV21-1 15 CASSKGRTLNTEAFF
TRBJ2-1 TRBV7-3 13 CASSLRRGNEQFF
TRBJ2-1 TRBV10-3 14 CAISREYQYNEQFF